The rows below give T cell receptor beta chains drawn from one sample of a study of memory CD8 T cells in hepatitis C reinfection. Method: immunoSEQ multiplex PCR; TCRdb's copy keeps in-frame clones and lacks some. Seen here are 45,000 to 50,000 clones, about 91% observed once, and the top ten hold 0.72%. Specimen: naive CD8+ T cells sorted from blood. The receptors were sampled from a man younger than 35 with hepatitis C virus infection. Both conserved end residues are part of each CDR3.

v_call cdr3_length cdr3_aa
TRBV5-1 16 CASSLGWDSSGNTIYF
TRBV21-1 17 CAKQGGGQGVQFYGYTF
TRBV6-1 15 CASSGASGGSDTQYF
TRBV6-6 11 CASRTGTEAFF
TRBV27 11 CAAGPSYEQYF
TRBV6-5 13 CATSAGMNTEAFF
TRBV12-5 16 CASGFKGGIPEDTQYF
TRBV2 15 CASSDGARVQETQYF
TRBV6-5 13 CASSRGYGETQYF
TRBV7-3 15 CASSPLAGASNEQFF
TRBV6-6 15 CASSYTGSSYNEQFF
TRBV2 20 CASSEVASGGPSSRTGELFF
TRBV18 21 CASSPPAGRELPQVATGELFF
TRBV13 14 CASSLGVAKNIQYF
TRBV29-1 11 CSVESSETQYF
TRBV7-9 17 CASSSSLSTGTDNEQFF
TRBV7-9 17 CASSLGDRGLSSYEQYF
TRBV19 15 CASSKDRGASYEQYF
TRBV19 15 CASSILGQIDYGYTF
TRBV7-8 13 CASSYWTSGEQFF
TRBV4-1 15 CASSRVEGVLNIQYF
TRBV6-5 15 CASSYWTGGADTQYF
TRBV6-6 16 CASRLTSGGLTGELFF
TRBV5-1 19 CASSLVIAGVNSGANVLTF
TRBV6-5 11 CASTLGQGAFF
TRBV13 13 CASSPRGTDTQYF
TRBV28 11 CASSFAARQFF
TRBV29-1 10 CSVVAGYAFF
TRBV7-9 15 CASSLAEVGIGEQFF
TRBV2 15 CASWVAGYSYNEQFF
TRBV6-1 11 CATTGGTEAFF
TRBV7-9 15 CASSLARGGLNEQFF
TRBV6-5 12 CASQGSSGELFF
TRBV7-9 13 CASSPTRVYEQYF
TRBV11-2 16 CASSLEAETGINEQFF
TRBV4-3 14 CASSQDRGTGELFF
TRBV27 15 CASSSSGTRNEKLFF
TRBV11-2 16 CASSLGVTGYNQPQHF
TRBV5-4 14 CASSLGFGAGELSF
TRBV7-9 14 CASSWTGFNTEAFF
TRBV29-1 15 CSVEEGLAGGYEQYF
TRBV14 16 CASSPDKGLALNEQFF
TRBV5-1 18 CASSLTSSGRIPYNEQFF
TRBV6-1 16 CASSDPPAASTDTQYF
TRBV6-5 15 CASSLTGAGNSPLHF
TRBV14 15 CASSQGQGSNSPLHF
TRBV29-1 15 CSVGGTGRGVDGYTF
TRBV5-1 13 CASSLVGVDTQYF
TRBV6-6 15 CASSHLLERDNEQFF
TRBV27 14 CASSLRETGVGYTF
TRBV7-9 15 CASSFGTGDGEKLFF
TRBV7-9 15 CASSRGLAAQETQYF
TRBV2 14 CASSEGQGNQPQHF
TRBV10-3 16 CAISDTGGWDTGELFF
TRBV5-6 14 CASSLGPGQVEQYF